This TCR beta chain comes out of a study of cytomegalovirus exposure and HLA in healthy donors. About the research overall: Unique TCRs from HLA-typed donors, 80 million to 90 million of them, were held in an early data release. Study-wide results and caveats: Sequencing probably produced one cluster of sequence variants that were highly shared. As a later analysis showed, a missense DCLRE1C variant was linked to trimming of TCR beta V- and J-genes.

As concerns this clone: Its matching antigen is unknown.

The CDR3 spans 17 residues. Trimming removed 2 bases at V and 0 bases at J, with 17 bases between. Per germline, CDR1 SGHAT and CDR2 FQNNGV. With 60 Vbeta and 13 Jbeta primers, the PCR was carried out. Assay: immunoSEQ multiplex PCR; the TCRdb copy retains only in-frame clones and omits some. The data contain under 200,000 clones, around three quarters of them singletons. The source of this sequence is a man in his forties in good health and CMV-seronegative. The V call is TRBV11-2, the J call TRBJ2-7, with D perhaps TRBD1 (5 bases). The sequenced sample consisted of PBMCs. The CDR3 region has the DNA TGTGCCAGCAGCTTACGGTTCGGGTCACAGGCCTCCTACGAGCAGTACTTC. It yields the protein CASSLRFGSQASYEQYF.